Below, 19 T cell receptor beta chains from the same sample are listed, as sequenced in a study of cytomegalovirus exposure and HLA in healthy donors. The PCR used 60 Vbeta and 13 Jbeta primers. The repertoire was sequenced with immunoSEQ multiplex PCR; TCRdb's copy has only in-frame clones and lacks some. The repertoire has about 130,000 clones, around 83% of them found once; the top ten carry approximately 0.97%. What was sequenced was PBMCs. The receptors were sampled from a human donor in good health.

The chain links TRBV19 to TRBJ1-1; a weak D match, TRBD1 (6 bases). Germline V gene sequence: CDR1 LNHDA, CDR2 SQIVND (reference sequence). The CDR3 length is 16 residues. Trimming shortened V by 5 bases and J by 4 bases, and 20 bases separated the two germline ends. The CDR3 loop reads CASSPDLTTGTTEAFF. The DNA for the CDR3 is TGTGCCAGTAGTCCCGACCTCACTACAGGGACCACTGAAGCTTTCTTT.

The V call is TRBV6-4, the J call TRBJ2-1, with TRBD2 matching 10 bases. V lost 4 bases, J lost 4 bases, and 7 bases stayed unmatched. The CDR3 runs to 16 residues. Germline V gene lookup returns CDR1 MRHNA and CDR2 SNTAGT. CDR3 DNA sequence: TGTGCCAGCAGTGCTCTCGCTAGCGGGGGATACAATGAGCAGTTCTTC. It translates to CASSALASGGYNEQFF.

V usage is TRBV29-1 and J usage is TRBJ2-3; the D is unclear. V was pared by 5 bases and J by 2 bases, with 11 bases between. This CDR3 is 13 amino acids long. Germline CDR1 and CDR2: SQVTM and ANQGSEA. Here the CDR3 DNA reads TGCAGCGTTTCCCCGGCGGTCACAGATACGCAGTATTTT. It is translated as CSVSPAVTDTQYF.

Details on this clone: At one end the junction does not follow the germline gene, possibly because of a read error. J is TRBJ2-7 and V is TRBV7-7; TRBD2 is a possible D gene (5 bases). Looked up from germline, CDR1 is SSHAT and CDR2 is FNYEAQ (reference sequence). This CDR3 is built from 14 residues. In DNA form, the CDR3 reads TGTGCTAGCAGCTTAAGTACGGGGTCCTACGAGCAGTACTTC. Translation gives CASSLSTGSYEQYF. Full variable domain (missing parts from reference TRBV7-7 and TRBJ2-7): GAGVSQSPRYKVTKRGQDVTLRCDPISSHATLYWYQQALGQGPEFLTYFNYEAQPDKSGLPSDRFSAERPEGSISTLTIQRTEQRDSAMYRCASSLSTGSYEQYFGPGTRLTVT.

The chain joins TRBV5-1 to TRBJ2-7; TRBD1 matches 9 bases. The CDR3 has 15 amino acids. Germline CDR1 is SGHRS and CDR2 is YFSETQ. V lost 3 bases to trimming and J lost 4 bases; unmatched junction nucleotides: 8. The CDR3 nucleotides are TGCGCCAGCAGCTCGGGACAGGGTCCTACTTACGAGCAGTACTTC. Translating it yields CASSSGQGPTYEQYF.

The chain employs TRBV29-1 and TRBJ2-2, with TRBD2 identical over 13 bases. V gave up 7 bases and J gave up 4 bases; unmatched junction bases: 3. Germline-derived CDR1 and CDR2 are SQVTM and ANQGSEA. The CDR3 length is 14 residues. CDR3 residues: CSAGTSGATGELFF. For the CDR3, the DNA is TGCAGCGCCGGGACTAGCGGGGCCACCGGGGAGCTGTTTTTT.

DNA for the CDR3: TGTGCCAGCAGCTACGACAGCCATCCTGAAAAACTGTTTTTT. Its translation: CASSYDSHPEKLFF. The chain uses TRBV11-1 and TRBJ1-4; a weak D match, TRBD1 (5 bases). Germline CDR1 is SGHAT and CDR2 is FQDESV (reference sequence). The CDR3 runs 14 residues. The germline V and J ends were trimmed by 4 bases and 7 bases, with 13 bases remaining between them.

In this sample, this clone turned up once. The chain joins TRBV5-5 to TRBJ2-7, with D perhaps matching TRBD2 (7 bases). The germline V gene has CDR1 SGHKS and CDR2 YYEKEE (reference sequence). The V end was cut by 1 base, the J end by 3 bases, with 17 bases between. CDR3 length: 16 amino acids. The chain's CDR3 is CASSLRTRGADYEQYF. Written as DNA, the CDR3 is TGTGCCAGCAGCTTGAGGACCCGGGGGGCTGACTACGAGCAGTACTTC.

This chain uses TRBV4-1 with TRBJ2-1; 9 bases match TRBD2. CDR1 and CDR2 (germline): MGHRA, YSYEKL. This CDR3 is 18 amino acids long. V shed 0 bases, J shed 9 bases, and the junction held 15 bases outside the gene matches. DNA for the CDR3: TGCGCCAGCAGCCAAGAGGTAGCGGGGGACTGGGTTCTCGCTGAGCAGTTCTTC. It is translated as CASSQEVAGDWVLAEQFF.

DNA of the CDR3: TGTGCCAGCCGTAGACAGGGTCAAAGTCAGCCCCAGCATTTT. Translating it yields CASRRQGQSQPQHF. This sequence joins TRBV19 and TRBJ1-5; 7 nucleotides match TRBD1. CDR3 size: 14 residues. Germline CDR1 is LNHDA and CDR2 is SQIVND (reference sequence). The ends lost 9 bases at V and 6 bases at J; junction bases unmatched: 11.

The chain recombines TRBV5-4 with TRBJ2-3; no firm D call. Germline assignment: CDR1 SGHNT and CDR2 YYREEE (reference sequence). CDR3 length equals 13 residues. Deletions cut 4 bases from V and 4 bases from J, with 10 bases between. CDR3 nucleotides: TGTGCCAGCAGCACCTTATCGGCAGATACGCAGTATTTT. Its protein is CASSTLSADTQYF.

In DNA form, the CDR3 reads TGTGCCAGTAGTTCACAGGGGGCGCTTGGCTACACCTTC. This gives the protein CASSSQGALGYTF. This chain joins TRBV19 and TRBJ1-2, with 9 nucleotides matching TRBD1. This CDR3 region has 13 residues. The V gene end was trimmed by 5 bases and the J gene end by 7 bases; junction bases not matched to a gene: 5. Germline values: CDR1 LNHDA, CDR2 SQIVND (reference sequence).

This rearrangement joins TRBV6-5 to TRBJ1-5; TRBD1 is a possible D gene (6 bases). Germline-derived CDR1 and CDR2 are MNHEY and SVGAGI. The CDR3 has 14 residues. The V end lost 8 bases, the J end lost 5 bases, and 16 bases lay between the germline ends. CDR3 sequence reads: CASLQGQRDQPQHF. In DNA form, the CDR3 reads TGTGCCAGCTTACAGGGTCAAAGGGATCAGCCCCAGCATTTT.

The chain employs TRBV9 and TRBJ1-2; 8 positions match TRBD1. CDR3 length equals 13 residues. Germline values: CDR1 SGDLS, CDR2 YYNGEE. The V and J ends lost 6 bases and 4 bases, in that order; junction bases with no gene match: 5. The CDR3 sequence is CASTPGTGYGYTF. DNA for the CDR3: TGTGCCAGCACCCCAGGGACAGGCTATGGCTACACCTTC. Looking up the rest from reference TRBV9 and TRBJ1-2 gives the full variable domain: DSGVTQTPKHLITATGQRVTLRCSPRSGDLSVYWYQQSLDQGLQFLIQYYNGEERAKGNILERFSAQQFPDLHSELNLSSLELGDSALYFCASTPGTGYGYTFGSGTRLTVV.

This clone was recorded a few times. The chain couples TRBV4-1 to TRBJ2-7, with 10 positions matching TRBD2. This CDR3 has 16 amino acids. With 3 bases clipped from V and 6 bases from J, the junction kept 11 bases outside the gene matches. The germline CDR1 and CDR2 sequences are MGHRA and YSYEKL. The CDR3 region has the DNA TGCGCCAGCAGCCAGGACTTAGCGGGGGGCCTTCGCGAGCAGTACTTC. Protein product: CASSQDLAGGLREQYF.

The J gene is TRBJ2-2, the V gene TRBV7-9, with 11 nucleotides matching TRBD1. Germline assignment: CDR1 SEHNR and CDR2 FQNEAQ (reference sequence). The CDR3 loop spans 15 amino acids. V was clipped by 7 bases and J by 7 bases; unmatched bases: 8. The CDR3 loop is CASTPRTGGSGELFF. The CDR3 region has the DNA TGTGCCAGCACCCCCCGGACAGGGGGCAGCGGGGAGCTGTTTTTT.

The V call is TRBV25-1, the J call TRBJ2-5; the D gene is possibly TRBD1 (5 bases). V shed 6 bases and J shed 4 bases, with 6 bases lying between them. Germline loops: CDR1 MGHDK, CDR2 SYGVNS. CDR3 size: 11 residues. The CDR3 sequence is CASRQGETQYF. Written as DNA, the CDR3 is TGTGCCAGCAGGCAGGGAGAGACCCAGTACTTC.

V usage is TRBV6-1 and J usage is TRBJ1-4, with 7 bases fitting TRBD1. This CDR3 region has 14 residues. Germline CDR1 is MNHNS and CDR2 is SASEGT. V was clipped by 7 bases and J by 7 bases; unmatched bases: 9. CDR3 coding DNA: TGTGCCAGCAATCGACAGGGCTTAAGTGAAAAACTGTTTTTT. It translates to CASNRQGLSEKLFF.

The chain employs TRBV19 and TRBJ2-5, with D maybe TRBD2 (8 bases). The CDR3 extends over 16 amino acids. Trimming stripped 7 bases from V and 7 bases from J, with 25 bases between. Germline V gene lookup returns CDR1 LNHDA and CDR2 SQIVND (reference sequence). The CDR3 sequence is CASTTGGGWGDGTQYF. CDR3 in DNA: TGTGCCAGTACCACGGGAGGGGGCTGGGGGGACGGGACCCAGTACTTC.